One and the same sample provided the 25 T cell receptor beta chains below, sequenced in a study of radiotherapy plus CTLA-4 blockade in lung cancer. Clones were read by immunoSEQ multiplex PCR, and TCRdb kept only the in-frame ones, dropping some. This table has 110,000 or so clones, about four fifths appearing once. The specimen was peripheral blood, collected from a patient treated with radiotherapy plus ipilimumab. These receptors were collected from a human donor with non-small cell lung cancer who had a partial response to radiotherapy plus ipilimumab.

V and J are TRBV28 and TRBJ1-1; D may be TRBD1 (5 bases). The CDR3 is 13 amino acids. Germline values: CDR1 MDHEN, CDR2 SYDVKM. V was cut by 1 base and J by 8 bases, with 11 bases left in between. DNA for the CDR3: TGTGCCAGCAGTTTATTTGGGACTGGGGAAGCTTTCTTT. Translating it yields CASSLFGTGEAFF. Drawing the rest from reference TRBV28 and TRBJ1-1, the complete variable domain is DVKVTQSSRYLVKRTGEKVFLECVQDMDHENMFWYRQDPGLGLRLIYFSYDVKMKEKGDIPEGYSVSREKKERFSLILESASTNQTSMYLCASSLFGTGEAFFGQGTRLTVV.

The table lists this clone with a few counts. The V and J genes are TRBV6-4 and TRBJ2-7; 7 nucleotides line up with TRBD2. CDR1 is MRHNA, CDR2 SNTAGT, per germline. The CDR3 is 11 amino acids. CDR3 residues: CASRRASGEGV. The CDR3 DNA reads TGTGCCAGCAGGCGCGCTAGCGGTGAGGGCGTC.

V and J are TRBV18 and TRBJ2-7, with TRBD2 identical over 7 bases. Germline CDR1 reads KGHSH; CDR2 reads LQKENI. The CDR3 has 14 residues. Germline trimming cut 5 bases from V and 6 bases from J; bases unmatched to any gene: 10. The CDR3 here is CASSMGAGEGEQYV. The CDR3 region has the DNA TGTGCCAGCTCAATGGGCGCGGGAGAGGGCGAGCAGTACGTC.

Details on this clone: At one end, the junction sequence differs from germline, possibly due to a read error. The chain is built from TRBV7-7 and TRBJ2-2; 9 nucleotides match TRBD1. The CDR3 totals 17 residues. Germline assignment: CDR1 SSHAT and CDR2 FNYEAQ (reference sequence). The CDR3 here is CASSQESGTGTYRELFF. CDR3 nucleotide sequence: TGTGCTAGCAGCCAAGAGTCCGGGACAGGGACCTACCGGGAGCTGTTTTTT.

This clone was recorded only once. The chain couples TRBV2 to TRBJ2-7; D unclear. CDR3 length: 13 residues. The germline V and J ends were trimmed by 8 bases and 6 bases, with 17 bases remaining between them. CDR1 is SNHLY, CDR2 FYNNEI, per germline. In nucleotides, the CDR3 is TGTGCCAGCTGGGCCGCCTTGTCTGCCGAGCAGTACTTC. It codes for CASWAALSAEQYF.

The chain employs TRBV7-6 and TRBJ2-2; 10 bases align to TRBD2. The ends lost 5 bases at V and 5 bases at J; junction bases unmatched: 14. This CDR3 has 18 residues. The germline V gene encodes CDR1 SGHVS and CDR2 FNYEAQ. CDR3 nucleotide sequence: TGTGCCAGCAGCGCAAACCTAGCGGGAGCTTTCCCGACCGGGGAGCTGTTTTTT. Translated, it gives CASSANLAGAFPTGELFF.

The chain uses TRBV5-1 and TRBJ2-7; 7 nucleotides match TRBD1. Germline assignment: CDR1 SGHRS and CDR2 YFSETQ. Trimming at V came to 4 bases and at J to 3 bases, leaving 7 bases not matched to a gene. This CDR3 has 14 amino acids. The DNA of the CDR3 is TGCGCCAGCAGCCTGGGACAGAGTGTCTACGAGCAGTACTTC. Amino acids: CASSLGQSVYEQYF.

This clone appeared a single time. The chain combines TRBV2 with TRBJ2-7, with a possible D match to TRBD2 (5 bases). The CDR3 is made up of 14 amino acids. The V end was cut by 2 bases, the J end by 3 bases, with 11 bases between. Germline CDR1 reads SNHLY; CDR2 reads FYNNEI. CDR3 sequence reads: CASSEYEGVYEQYF. The CDR3 bases are TGTGCCAGCAGTGAATACGAGGGAGTCTACGAGCAGTACTTC.

This chain links TRBV5-1 with TRBJ2-1; 9 bases are a match to TRBD2. The CDR3 contains 16 residues. The V segment lost 0 bases and the J segment 4 bases; nucleotides outside the gene matches: 5. CDR1 is SGHRS, CDR2 YFSETQ, per germline. The CDR3 loop reads CASSLVGAGGYNEQFF. For the CDR3, the DNA is TGCGCCAGCAGCTTGGTCGGGGCGGGAGGGTACAATGAGCAGTTCTTC.

The chain has TRBV18 and TRBJ1-1; D not certain. CDR1 is KGHSH, CDR2 LQKENI, per germline. CDR3 length equals 16 residues. V lost 1 base and J lost 1, with 13 bases in between. CDR3 sequence (DNA): TGTGCCAGCTCACCACTCACAGCGGCGGGGAACACTGAAGCTTTCTTT. It specifies CASSPLTAAGNTEAFF.

The genes are TRBV6-5 and TRBJ1-1; 9 nucleotides agree with TRBD1. The V gene's germline CDR1 is MNHEY and CDR2 SVGAGI. Trimming took 7 bases from V and 5 from J; bases not matched to a gene: 8. This CDR3 region has 14 residues. The CDR3 coding sequence is TGTGCCAGCAACTACGACAGGGGGGATACTGAAGCTTTCTTT. Translation gives CASNYDRGDTEAFF.

The J gene is TRBJ1-2, the V gene TRBV28; perhaps TRBD1 as D (6 bases). Germline CDR1 and CDR2: MDHEN and SYDVKM. Trimming cost V 1 base and J 8 bases, with 14 bases left between them. This CDR3 spans 14 amino acids. In DNA form, the CDR3 reads TGTGCCAGCAGTTTATACACAGGGAGCGGCGGCTACACCTTC. Translation gives CASSLYTGSGGYTF.

This sequence joins TRBV10-3 and TRBJ1-5, with 7 positions matching TRBD1. The CDR3 is made up of 15 amino acids. The germline V gene encodes CDR1 ENHRY and CDR2 SYGVKD. V lost 2 bases to trimming and J lost 3 bases; unmatched junction nucleotides: 4. The CDR3 DNA is TGTGCCATCAGTGAGAAACAGGGGCCCAATCAGCCCCAGCATTTT. This translates into CAISEKQGPNQPQHF.

The chain recombines TRBV6-6 with TRBJ2-3; 7 nucleotides line up with TRBD1. The CDR3 length is 13 residues. Losses at the gene ends were 10 bases for V and 3 bases for J; bases not matched to a gene: 7. Germline CDR1 and CDR2: MNHNY and SVGAGI (reference sequence). The CDR3 region has the DNA TGTGCCACTGGGGCAGGGGGAACAGATACGCAGTATTTT. Protein product: CATGAGGTDTQYF.

This chain joins TRBV19 and TRBJ1-1; the D is unclear. Germline V gene data show CDR1 as LNHDA and CDR2 as SQIVND (reference sequence). Trimming took off 6 bases at V and 6 bases at J, with 11 bases between the two ends. The CDR3 is made up of 12 amino acids. CDR3 sequence: CASSYRGSEAFF. CDR3 in DNA: TGTGCCAGTAGCTATCGGGGATCTGAAGCTTTCTTT.

V is TRBV6-1 and J is TRBJ2-2; 13 positions match TRBD2. This CDR3 has 18 residues. After removal of 2 bases from V and 4 bases from J, the junction contained 7 bases not matched to a gene. Germline CDR1 reads MNHNS; CDR2 reads SASEGT. The CDR3 bases are TGTGCCAGCAGTGAAAACGGACTAGCGGGAGTACGCACCGGGGAGCTGTTTTTT. It codes for CASSENGLAGVRTGELFF.

The chain carries TRBV29-1 and TRBJ2-6; 7 bases match TRBD1. Trimming took 2 bases from V and 3 from J; bases not matched to a gene: 4. This CDR3 has 15 residues. Germline CDR1 and CDR2: SQVTM and ANQGSEA. The chain's CDR3 is CSVERDRDGANVLTF. Here the CDR3 DNA reads TGCAGCGTTGAAAGGGACAGAGATGGGGCCAACGTCCTGACTTTC.

The rearrangement uses TRBV7-2 and TRBJ2-5; 8 positions match TRBD1. The V segment lost 5 bases and the J segment 3 bases; nucleotides outside the gene matches: 5. Per germline, CDR1 SGHTA and CDR2 FQGNSA. This CDR3 has 14 residues. CDR3 in DNA: TGTGCCAGCAGCCTGAGGACAGGGAAAGAGACCCAGTACTTC. Its protein is CASSLRTGKETQYF.

The rearrangement uses TRBV4-1 and TRBJ2-2; D might be TRBD2 (6 bases). Germline CDR1 MGHRA, CDR2 YSYEKL. Deletions cut 1 base from V and 3 bases from J, with 9 bases between. The CDR3 loop spans 15 amino acids. Written as DNA, the CDR3 is TGCGCCAGCAGCCAAGGGAGGGAATACACCGGGGAGCTGTTTTTT. Amino acid sequence: CASSQGREYTGELFF.

The chain has TRBV9 and TRBJ2-5, with 7 bases identical to TRBD2. Matching the DNA end better, TRBJ2-7 makes the J call doubtful. The CDR3 length is 14 residues. Germline V gene data show CDR1 as SGDLS and CDR2 as YYNGEE. CDR3 amino acids: CASSSRGEAGEQYF. DNA for the CDR3: TGTGCCAGCAGCTCTCGGGGGGAGGCGGGCGAGCAGTACTTC.

The CDR3 loop is CASSPGSFKVVEV. The CDR3 nucleotides read TGTGCCAGCAGCCCGGGGTCCTTTAAGGTCGTCGAGGTC. The V and J genes are TRBV5-8 and TRBJ2-7, with a weak D call TRBD2 (5 bases). Germline CDR1 SGHTS, CDR2 YDEGEE. This CDR3 has 13 amino acids.

This clone was seen more than once but under ten times. The chain uses TRBV5-4 and TRBJ2-2, with 8 bases identical to TRBD2. J gave up 7 bases and V 1 base, and 12 bases lay outside the gene matches. The length of the CDR3 is 17 residues. Germline CDR1 and CDR2: SGHNT and YYREEE (reference sequence). CDR3 in DNA: TGTGCCAGCAGCTTGTTAGGGACTGGACTAGCCGTCGGGGAGCTGTTTTTT. This translates into CASSLLGTGLAVGELFF.

The table lists this clone with many counts. The CDR3 region has the DNA TGTGCCAGTCGCCTAACAGGGACTAACTATGGCTACACCTTC. This gives the protein CASRLTGTNYGYTF. V and J are TRBV19 and TRBJ1-2; weak D call: TRBD1 (6 bases). The V gene lost 8 bases and the J gene lost 0 bases, with 13 bases spanning the gap. This CDR3 comprises 14 residues. CDR1 and CDR2 (germline): LNHDA, SQIVND (reference sequence).

The CDR3: CASSVAGLNGYTF. The CDR3 DNA reads TGTGCCAGCAGCGTAGCGGGACTTAATGGCTACACCTTC. V and J are TRBV9 and TRBJ1-2, with TRBD1 as a possible D gene (5 bases). Deletions cut 0 bases from V and 6 bases from J, with 9 bases between. The CDR3 is made up of 13 amino acids. Germline CDR1 reads SGDLS; CDR2 reads YYNGEE.

A remark on this clone: The identical CDR3 is also encoded by other nucleotide sequences in the sample. The chain joins TRBV5-4 to TRBJ2-7; 7 bases match TRBD1. In germline, CDR1 is SGHNT, CDR2 YYREEE (reference sequence). The ends lost 5 bases at V and 2 bases at J; junction bases unmatched: 7. The CDR3 runs 14 residues. CDR3 loop: CASRFGDRPYEQYF. The DNA of the CDR3 is TGTGCCAGCAGGTTCGGGGACAGACCCTACGAGCAGTACTTC.